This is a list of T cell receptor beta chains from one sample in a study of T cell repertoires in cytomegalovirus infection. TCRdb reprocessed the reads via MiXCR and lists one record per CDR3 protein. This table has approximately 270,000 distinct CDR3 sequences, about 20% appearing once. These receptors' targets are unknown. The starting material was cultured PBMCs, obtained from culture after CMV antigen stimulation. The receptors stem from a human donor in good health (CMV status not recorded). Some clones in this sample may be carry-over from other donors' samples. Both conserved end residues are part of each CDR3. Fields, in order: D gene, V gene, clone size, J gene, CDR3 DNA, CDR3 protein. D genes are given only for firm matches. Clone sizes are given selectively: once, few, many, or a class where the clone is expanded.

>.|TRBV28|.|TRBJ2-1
TGTGCCAGCAGCCCGACGGGCAGGGCATACAATGAGCAGTTCTTC
CASSPTGRAYNEQFF
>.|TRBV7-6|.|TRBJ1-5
TGTGCCAGCAGCTTAGCTGGGGCAGGGAGAGGGAGCAATCAGCCCCAGCATTTT
CASSLAGAGRGSNQPQHF
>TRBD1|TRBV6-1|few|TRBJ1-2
TGTGCCAGCAGCCCCTGGACAGGAGATAACTATGGCTACACCTTC
CASSPWTGDNYGYTF
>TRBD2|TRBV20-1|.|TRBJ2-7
TGCAGTGCTAGAGATGGGGGGGAGGCTACCTACGAGCAGTACTTC
CSARDGGEATYEQYF
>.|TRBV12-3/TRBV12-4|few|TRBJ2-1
TGTGCCAGCAGATCGACTCTCAGCTCCTACAATGAGCAGTTCTTC
CASRSTLSSYNEQFF
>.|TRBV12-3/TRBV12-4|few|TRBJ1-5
TGTGCCAGCAGTCCCAGGGGCCGCCAGCCCCAGCATTTT
CASSPRGRQPQHF
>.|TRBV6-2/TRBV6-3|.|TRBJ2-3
TGTGCCAGCGTGAGATCTGCGGAGAGAACAGATACGCAGTATTTT
CASVRSAERTDTQYF
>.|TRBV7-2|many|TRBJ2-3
TGTGCCAGCAGCTTAGCGAGGGGAGGGGGGCGGGATACGCAGTATTTT
CASSLARGGGRDTQYF
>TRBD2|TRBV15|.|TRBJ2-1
TGTGCCACCAGCAGAAAGCAAGGACTAGGTGTTTACAATGAGCAGTTCTTC
CATSRKQGLGVYNEQFF
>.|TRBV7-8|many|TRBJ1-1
TGTGCCAGCAGCCCTCCCAACACGGGTAACACTGAAGCTTTCTTT
CASSPPNTGNTEAFF
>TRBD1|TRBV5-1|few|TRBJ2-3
TGCGCCAGCAGCCAATGGACAGGGGGCGAGACAGATACGCAGTATTTT
CASSQWTGGETDTQYF
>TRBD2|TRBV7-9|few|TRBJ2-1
TGTGCCAGCAGCCCGGGAGGGGTCGTCTCCTACAATGAGCAGTTCTTC
CASSPGGVVSYNEQFF
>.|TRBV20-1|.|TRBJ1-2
TGCAGTGCTAGAGATCACGAGGGGATAGTCTATGGCTACACCTTC
CSARDHEGIVYGYTF
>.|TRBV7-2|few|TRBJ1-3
TGTGCCAGCAGCTTGGCCGGGGTTTCAGGAAACACCATATATTTT
CASSLAGVSGNTIYF
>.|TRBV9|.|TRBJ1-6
TGTGCCAGCAGCGTGAGCGCGGAGGGTTCACCCCTCCACTTT
CASSVSAEGSPLHF
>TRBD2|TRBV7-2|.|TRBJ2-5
TGTGCCAGCAGCTTAACCGGGACTAGGTGGGGCGAGACCCAGTACTTC
CASSLTGTRWGETQYF
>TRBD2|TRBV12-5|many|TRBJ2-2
TGTGCTAGTGGCACGGGACTAGCGGGGAACACCGGGGAGCTGTTTTTT
CASGTGLAGNTGELFF
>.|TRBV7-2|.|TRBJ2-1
TGTGCCAGCAGCTTAGGGATTATAGATGGCGATGAGCAGTTCTTC
CASSLGIIDGDEQFF